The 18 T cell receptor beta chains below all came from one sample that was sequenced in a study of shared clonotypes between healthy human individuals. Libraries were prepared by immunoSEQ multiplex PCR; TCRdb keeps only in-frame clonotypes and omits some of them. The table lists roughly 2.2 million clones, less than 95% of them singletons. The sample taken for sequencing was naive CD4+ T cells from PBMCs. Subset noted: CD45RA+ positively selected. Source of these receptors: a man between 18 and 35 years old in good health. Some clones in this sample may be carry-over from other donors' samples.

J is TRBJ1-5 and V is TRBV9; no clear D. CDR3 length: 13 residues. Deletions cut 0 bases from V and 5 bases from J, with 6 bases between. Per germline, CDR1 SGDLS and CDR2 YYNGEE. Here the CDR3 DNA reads TGTGCCAGCAGCGTAGGGGATTATCAGCCCCAGCATTTT. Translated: CASSVGDYQPQHF.

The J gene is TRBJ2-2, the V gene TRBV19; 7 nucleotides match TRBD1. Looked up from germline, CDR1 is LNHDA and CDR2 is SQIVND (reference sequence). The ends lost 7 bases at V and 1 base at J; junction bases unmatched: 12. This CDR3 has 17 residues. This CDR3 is CASTPPAGGRNTGELFF. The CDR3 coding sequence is TGTGCCAGTACCCCCCCGGCAGGGGGAAGGAACACCGGGGAGCTGTTTTTT.

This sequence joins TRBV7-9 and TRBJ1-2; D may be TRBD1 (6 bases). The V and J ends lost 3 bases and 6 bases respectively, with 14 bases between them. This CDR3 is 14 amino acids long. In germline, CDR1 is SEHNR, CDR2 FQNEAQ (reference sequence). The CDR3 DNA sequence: TGTGCCAGCAGCTTTTCGGGGGCAGGTAATGGCTACACCTTC. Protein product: CASSFSGAGNGYTF.

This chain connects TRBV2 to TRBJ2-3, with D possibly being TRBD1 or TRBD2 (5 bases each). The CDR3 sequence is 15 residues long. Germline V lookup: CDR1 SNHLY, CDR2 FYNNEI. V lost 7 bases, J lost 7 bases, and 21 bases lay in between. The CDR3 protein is CASTRGPGPQYTQYF. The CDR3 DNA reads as TGTGCCAGCACCCGAGGGCCGGGACCGCAGTATACGCAGTATTTT.

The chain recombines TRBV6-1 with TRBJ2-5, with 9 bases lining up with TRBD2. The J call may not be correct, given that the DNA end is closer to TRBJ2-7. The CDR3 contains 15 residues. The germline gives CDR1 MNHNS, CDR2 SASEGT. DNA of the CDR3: TGTGCCAGCAGTGAAAAGGGACTAGCTCTCTACGAGCAGTACTTC. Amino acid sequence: CASSEKGLALYEQYF.

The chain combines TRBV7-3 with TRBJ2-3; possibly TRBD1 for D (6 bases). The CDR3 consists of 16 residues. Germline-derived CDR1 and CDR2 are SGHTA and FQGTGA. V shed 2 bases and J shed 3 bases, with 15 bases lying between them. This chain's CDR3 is CASSLQGRGVTDTQYF. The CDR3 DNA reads TGTGCCAGCAGCTTACAGGGCAGGGGTGTGACAGATACGCAGTATTTT. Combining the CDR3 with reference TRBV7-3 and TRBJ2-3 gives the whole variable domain GAGVSQTPSNKVTEKGKYVELRCDPISGHTALYWYRQSLGQGPEFLIYFQGTGAADDSGLPNDRFFAVRPEGSVSTLKIQRTERGDSAVYLCASSLQGRGVTDTQYFGPGTRLTVL.

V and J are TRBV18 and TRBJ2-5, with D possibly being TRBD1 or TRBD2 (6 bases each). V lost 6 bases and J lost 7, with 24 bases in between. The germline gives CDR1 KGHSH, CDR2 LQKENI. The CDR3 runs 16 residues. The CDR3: CASSPTKGGRNGTQYF. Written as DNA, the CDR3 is TGTGCCAGCTCTCCTACCAAGGGGGGTCGCAATGGGACCCAGTACTTC.

The CDR3: CASARYPSNEKLFF. In DNA form, the CDR3 reads TGTGCCAGCGCGAGGTACCCGTCTAATGAAAAACTGTTTTTT. This chain links TRBV2 with TRBJ1-4; the D is unclear. Trimming cost V 8 bases and J 3 bases, with 13 bases left between them. CDR3 size: 14 residues. Germline CDR1 SNHLY, CDR2 FYNNEI.

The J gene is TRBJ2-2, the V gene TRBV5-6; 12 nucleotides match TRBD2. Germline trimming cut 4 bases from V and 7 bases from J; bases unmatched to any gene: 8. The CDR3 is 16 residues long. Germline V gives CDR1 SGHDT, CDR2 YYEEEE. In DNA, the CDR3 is TGTGCCAGCAGCCGCCTAGCGGGAGGGCCGGTCGGGGAGCTGTTTTTT. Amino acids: CASSRLAGGPVGELFF.

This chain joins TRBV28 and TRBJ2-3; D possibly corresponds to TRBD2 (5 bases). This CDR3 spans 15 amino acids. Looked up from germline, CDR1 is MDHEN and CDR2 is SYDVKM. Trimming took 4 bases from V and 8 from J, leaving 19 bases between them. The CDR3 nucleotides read TGTGCCAGCAGTTCCCCCGGGGTGGGGTTGGGTACGCAGTATTTT. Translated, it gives CASSSPGVGLGTQYF.

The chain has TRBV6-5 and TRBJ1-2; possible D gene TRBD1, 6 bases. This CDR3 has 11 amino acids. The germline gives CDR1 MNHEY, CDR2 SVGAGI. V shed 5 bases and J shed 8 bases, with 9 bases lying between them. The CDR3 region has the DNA TGTGCCAGCAGTGGCGGGGGCGGCTACACCTTC. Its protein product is CASSGGGGYTF.

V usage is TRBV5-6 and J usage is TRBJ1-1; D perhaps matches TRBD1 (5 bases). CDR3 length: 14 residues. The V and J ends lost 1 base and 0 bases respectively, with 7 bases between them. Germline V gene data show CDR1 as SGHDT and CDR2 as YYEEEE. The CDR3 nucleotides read TGTGCCAGCAGCTTGCGGGGGATGAACACTGAAGCTTTCTTT. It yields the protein CASSLRGMNTEAFF.

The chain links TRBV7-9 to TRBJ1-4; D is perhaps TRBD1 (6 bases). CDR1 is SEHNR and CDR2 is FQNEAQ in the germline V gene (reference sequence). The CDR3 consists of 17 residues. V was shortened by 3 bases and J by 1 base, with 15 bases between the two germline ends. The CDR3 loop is CASSFGGLGGTNEKLFF. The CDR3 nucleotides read TGTGCCAGCAGCTTCGGGGGGCTCGGAGGAACTAATGAAAAACTGTTTTTT.

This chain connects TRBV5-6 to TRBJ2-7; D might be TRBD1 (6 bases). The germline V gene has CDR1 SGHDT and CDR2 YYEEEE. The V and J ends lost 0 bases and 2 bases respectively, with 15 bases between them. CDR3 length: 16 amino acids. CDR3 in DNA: TGTGCCAGCAGCTTGGCGGATCCGGACAGAGCCTACGAGCAGTACTTC. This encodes CASSLADPDRAYEQYF.

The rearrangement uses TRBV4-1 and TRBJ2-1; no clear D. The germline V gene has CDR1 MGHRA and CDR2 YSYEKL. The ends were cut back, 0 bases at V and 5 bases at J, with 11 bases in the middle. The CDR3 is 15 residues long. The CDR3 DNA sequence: TGCGCCAGCAGCCAAGATTCCCCCTCAAACAATGAGCAGTTCTTC. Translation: CASSQDSPSNNEQFF.

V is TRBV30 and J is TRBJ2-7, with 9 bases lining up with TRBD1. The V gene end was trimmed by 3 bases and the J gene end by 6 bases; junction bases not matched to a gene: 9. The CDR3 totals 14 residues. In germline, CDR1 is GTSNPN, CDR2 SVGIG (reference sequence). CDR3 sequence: CAWSPRDRAGEQYF. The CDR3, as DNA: TGTGCCTGGAGCCCACGGGACAGGGCTGGCGAGCAGTACTTC. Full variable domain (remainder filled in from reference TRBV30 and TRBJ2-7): SQTIHQWPATLVQPVGSPLSLECTVEGTSNPNLYWYRQAAGRGLQLLFYSVGIGQISSEVPQNLSASRPQDRQFILSSKKLLLSDSGFYLCAWSPRDRAGEQYFGPGTRLTVT.

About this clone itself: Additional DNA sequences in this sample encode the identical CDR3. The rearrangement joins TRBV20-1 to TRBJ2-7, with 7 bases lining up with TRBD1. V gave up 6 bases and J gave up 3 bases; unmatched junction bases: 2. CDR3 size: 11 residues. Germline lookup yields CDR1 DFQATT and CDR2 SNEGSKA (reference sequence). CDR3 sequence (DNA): TGCAGTGCAAGGACAGGCTACGAGCAGTACTTC. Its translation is CSARTGYEQYF.

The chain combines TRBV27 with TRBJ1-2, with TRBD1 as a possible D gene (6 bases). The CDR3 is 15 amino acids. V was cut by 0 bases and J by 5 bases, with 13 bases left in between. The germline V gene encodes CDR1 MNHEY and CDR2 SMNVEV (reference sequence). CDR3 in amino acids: CASSLSSGGAYGYTF. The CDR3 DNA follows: TGTGCCAGCAGTTTATCATCGGGGGGGGCGTATGGCTACACCTTC.